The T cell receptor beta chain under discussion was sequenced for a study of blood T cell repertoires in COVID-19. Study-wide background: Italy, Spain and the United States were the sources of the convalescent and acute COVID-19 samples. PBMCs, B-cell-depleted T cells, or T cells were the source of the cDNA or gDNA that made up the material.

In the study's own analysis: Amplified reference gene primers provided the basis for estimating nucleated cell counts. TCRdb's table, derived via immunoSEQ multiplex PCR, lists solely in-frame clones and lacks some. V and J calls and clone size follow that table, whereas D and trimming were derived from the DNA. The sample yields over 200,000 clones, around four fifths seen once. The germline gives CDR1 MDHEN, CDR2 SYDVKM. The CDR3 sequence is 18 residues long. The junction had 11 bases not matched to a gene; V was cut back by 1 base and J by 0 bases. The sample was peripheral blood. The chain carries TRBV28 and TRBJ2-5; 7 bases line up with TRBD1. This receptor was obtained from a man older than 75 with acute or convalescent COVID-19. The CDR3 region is CASSLSLGQTLYQETQYF. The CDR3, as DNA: TGTGCCAGCAGTTTATCGTTGGGACAGACTTTGTACCAAGAGACCCAGTACTTC.